This TCR beta chain was obtained from a study of blood T cells in healthy people across ages. Findings and limits, study-wide: Unsorted PBMCs ruled out conclusive naive versus antigen-experienced comparison.

This clonotype has just a few counts. The antigen remains undetermined. Primed by a sample-barcoded 5' primer and a J-beta primer mix, a second PCR proceeded for 7 to 11 cycles. TCRdb ran MiXCR on the 5' RACE reads and lists one entry per CDR3 protein. Of about 1 million distinct CDR3 sequences in the sample, under 30% were seen once. Trimming at V came to 6 bases and at J to 0 bases, leaving 4 bases not matched to a gene. CDR1 is MDHEN and CDR2 is SYDVKM in the germline V gene. CDR3 length: 14 amino acids. The donors, all healthy, were Caucasians living in Russia, aged roughly 6 to 100. The data also belong to a second study, concerning T cells of mothers and their children. That paper adds: Three mothers and their six children, all healthy Caucasians, donated. Thymic selection, a shaping force on TCR recombination output, acts similarly in related and unrelated pairs.

This receptor was identified in a girl aged 2 to 10 in good health. The chain has TRBV28 and TRBJ2-5; 7 nucleotides agree with TRBD1. Specimen: blood. CDR3 DNA sequence: TGTGCCAGCAGACCACAGGGGAACCAAGAGACCCAGTACTTC. Translation: CASRPQGNQETQYF.